A selection of T cell receptor beta chains follows, all from one sample in a study of T cells in Graves' hyperthyroidism and ophthalmopathy. TCRdb independently ran MiXCR on the multiplex PCR reads; one entry per CDR3 protein. The sample comprises 89,000 or so distinct CDR3 sequences, approximately 42% of which are singletons, and 9.5% to 13% rests with the top ten. Sequenced material: peripheral blood or thyroid tissue (not recorded which). All receptors come from a woman aged 25 to 39 with Graves' hyperthyroidism. Both conserved end residues are part of each CDR3. The order of the fields is CDR3 DNA, CDR3 protein, D gene, V gene, clone size, J gene. A D gene is named only where the DNA matches it firmly. Clone size is stated in some rows and not others, as once, few, many or a class when expanded.

TGCAGTGCTGCGAGTCAGGGATTGACCGGGGAGCTGTTTTTT	CSAASQGLTGELFF	-	TRBV20-1	many	TRBJ2-2
TGCGGTGCCCAGACTGGCGACGTGGGCGAGCAGTACTTC	CGAQTGDVGEQYF	-	TRBV20-1	-	TRBJ2-7
TGTGCCAGCAGCCCCCATGGGAATGAAAAACTGTTTTTT	CASSPHGNEKLFF	-	TRBV5-4	many	TRBJ1-4
TGTGCCAGCAGTTTTGAGTGGGGGCACAACGAGCAGTACTTC	CASSFEWGHNEQYF	-	TRBV28	-	TRBJ2-7
TGTGCCAGCAGCCGGTGGGACGGCCAAGAGACCCAGTACTTC	CASSRWDGQETQYF	-	TRBV7-6	-	TRBJ2-5
TGTGCCAGCAGCTTAGTAGGTGGGACCGCAGATACGCAGTATTTT	CASSLVGGTADTQYF	-	TRBV7-6	many	TRBJ2-3
TGTGCCATCAGCACCGGGACAGGGCCCGGGGAGCTGTTTTTT	CAISTGTGPGELFF	TRBD1	TRBV10-3	-	TRBJ2-2
TGTGCCAGCAGGGAGAGGGTCCTCGATTACGAGCAGTACTTC	CASRERVLDYEQYF	-	TRBV28	many	TRBJ2-7
TGTGCCAGCAGTTTCTTTGACAGGGCTAGGGACACTGAAGCTTTCTTT	CASSFFDRARDTEAFF	TRBD1	TRBV6-6	many	TRBJ1-1
TGTGCCAGCAGTCCCCCCCGGGTTGAAGCTTTCTTT	CASSPPRVEAFF	-	TRBV28	many	TRBJ1-1
TGTGCCAGTAGTCACAGGGGAAACATTCAGTACTTC	CASSHRGNIQYF	TRBD1	TRBV19	-	TRBJ2-4
TGTGCCAGCAGTGAAAGAAGGGGTGTCCGGAACGAGCAGTACTTC	CASSERRGVRNEQYF	-	TRBV6-1	many	TRBJ2-7
TGCGCCAGCAGCTTGGGTGCGCTTGGGAGGCTGTTTTTT	CASSLGALGRLFF	-	TRBV5-1	-	TRBJ1-4
TGTGCCAGCAGCCTGCTACTAGCGGACACCGGGGAGCTGTTTTTT	CASSLLLADTGELFF	TRBD2	TRBV7-2	-	TRBJ2-2
TGCAGCGTTGAGTCGGTCGGCTACACCTTC	CSVESVGYTF	-	TRBV29-1	few	TRBJ1-2
TGTGCCAGCGGTTCCCCGAGAGGGACAGAAAAAGGGCTATCCTACGAGCAGTACTTC	CASGSPRGTEKGLSYEQYF	TRBD1	TRBV7-3	-	TRBJ2-7
TGTGCCAGCAGTTACGGCGGGAGTGGTGGGACCCAGTACTTC	CASSYGGSGGTQYF	TRBD2	TRBV6-5	many	TRBJ2-5
TGCGCCAGCAGCTCAAGCCGCCTCCTCGGGGACACTGAAGCTTTCTTT	CASSSSRLLGDTEAFF	-	TRBV5-1	-	TRBJ1-1
TGCAGTGCTACACTCTACAGGGTCAGCTATGGCTACACCTTC	CSATLYRVSYGYTF	-	TRBV20-1	-	TRBJ1-2
TGTGCCAGCAGCTTACTTTCAGTACAGGGTAGAATTTCCGGGGCCAACGTCCTGACTTTC	CASSLLSVQGRISGANVLTF	-	TRBV7-2	many	TRBJ2-6
TGCAGTGCGTGGGACAGGGGAGGCCAGGAGGGTGGCTACACCTTC	CSAWDRGGQEGGYTF	TRBD1	TRBV20-1	-	TRBJ1-2
TGTGCCAGTAGTCCAACGGACGGTCCCTACGAGCAGTACTTC	CASSPTDGPYEQYF	-	TRBV19	many	TRBJ2-7
TGTGCCAGCAGCCAGGCCCGGTCCTCCTACGAGCAGTACTTC	CASSQARSSYEQYF	-	TRBV4-2	many	TRBJ2-7
TGCGCCAGCAGCCAAGGTCGGAACACTGAAGCTTTCTTT	CASSQGRNTEAFF	-	TRBV4-1	many	TRBJ1-1
TGTGCCACCCCGGGACAGTCCCGTAATTCACCCCTCCACTTT	CATPGQSRNSPLHF	TRBD1	TRBV15	-	TRBJ1-6
TGTGCCAGCACTCAACTGGGCAGGGACTACGGGCAGTACTTC	CASTQLGRDYGQYF	TRBD2	TRBV28	-	TRBJ2-7
TGTGCCAGCAGCTTAGTACTCCAGTGGTTCTTC	CASSLVLQWFF	-	TRBV5-5	few	TRBJ2-1
TGCAGTGCTAGGACTAATGAAAAACTGTTTTTT	CSARTNEKLFF	-	TRBV20-1	many	TRBJ1-4
TGCAGCGTTGAGCGAGCAATGAGAGAGACCCAGTACTTC	CSVERAMRETQYF	-	TRBV29-1	-	TRBJ2-5
TGTGCCAGTAGTATTACGGGGAATCAGCCCCAGCATTTT	CASSITGNQPQHF	-	TRBV19	-	TRBJ1-5
TGTGCCAGCACCCGGACAGGGAGTCGCGACGAGCAGTACTTC	CASTRTGSRDEQYF	TRBD1	TRBV6-6	many	TRBJ2-7
TGCGCCAGCAGTGTTAGGGTGGGCACTGAAGCTTTCTTT	CASSVRVGTEAFF	-	TRBV10-1	-	TRBJ1-1
TGCGCCAGCAGCTTGGCCGGGACGGTGAACACCGGGGAGCTGTTTTTT	CASSLAGTVNTGELFF	-	TRBV5-1	once	TRBJ2-2
TGTGCCTGGAGGTGGAGGGGGAACACCGGGGAGCTGTTTTTT	CAWRWRGNTGELFF	-	TRBV30	few	TRBJ2-2
TGTGCCAGCAGCTCCCGGGACAGGGGCATCTACGAGCAGTACTTC	CASSSRDRGIYEQYF	TRBD1	TRBV7-9	many	TRBJ2-7
TGTGCCAGCAGTCACGTGGACACTGAAGCTTTCTTT	CASSHVDTEAFF	-	TRBV27	many	TRBJ1-1
TGTGCCAGCAGTGAAGGGAGGGCAGTGGAATTCGAGCAGTACTTC	CASSEGRAVEFEQYF	-	TRBV2	many	TRBJ2-7
TGTGCCAGCAGTTCCCGTTGGGGGCAGGTACAAGAGACCCAGTACTTC	CASSSRWGQVQETQYF	-	TRBV27	many	TRBJ2-5
TGTGCCAGCAGTGCAGGGGGCGGGAAGACCCAGTACTTC	CASSAGGGKTQYF	TRBD1	TRBV2	-	TRBJ2-5
TGTGCCAGCAGCTCACAGAACACTGAAGCTTTCTTT	CASSSQNTEAFF	-	TRBV28	many	TRBJ1-1
TGTGCCAGCAGCTCAAGACAGGGGGCCACCATATATTTT	CASSSRQGATIYF	TRBD1	TRBV7-3	many	TRBJ1-3
TGCGCCAGCAGCATCGACAGGGCAGAAGCTTTCTTT	CASSIDRAEAFF	TRBD1	TRBV5-1	many	TRBJ1-1
TGCGCCAGCAGCCAAATACAAGACACCGGGGAGCTGTTTTTT	CASSQIQDTGELFF	-	TRBV5-1	-	TRBJ2-2
TGTGCCATCAGTATGACCAGCTTGAACACTGAAGCTTTCTTT	CAISMTSLNTEAFF	-	TRBV10-3	-	TRBJ1-1
TGTGCCAGCAGCTTATCAGCTCTTGGGTCCTATGGCTACACCTTC	CASSLSALGSYGYTF	-	TRBV7-9	-	TRBJ1-2
TGTGCCAGCAAACCTTGGGGACAATTAGCTAACTATGGCTACACCTTC	CASKPWGQLANYGYTF	-	TRBV5-5	many	TRBJ1-2
TGTGCCAGCAGCCAGTCAGGACGGCGGGAAGGGACCCAGTACTTC	CASSQSGRREGTQYF	-	TRBV7-8	-	TRBJ2-5
TGTGCCAGCAGCGGACTAGCGGGAGGGAGGATGGCCTACGAGCAGTACTTC	CASSGLAGGRMAYEQYF	TRBD2	TRBV12-3/TRBV12-4	many	TRBJ2-7
TGTGCCAGCAGTGAAGCGCTAGCAGCCTTCTCCTATGGCTACACCTTC	CASSEALAAFSYGYTF	-	TRBV2	few	TRBJ1-2
TGCGCCAGCAGCCAAGTCGTTGACATCATGAACACTGAAGCTTTCTTT	CASSQVVDIMNTEAFF	-	TRBV4-1	many	TRBJ1-1
TGTGCCAGCAGCCTTGCCGGGGGGGCCGGAGCTTTCTTT	CASSLAGGAGAFF	-	TRBV7-2	many	TRBJ1-1
TGTGCCAGCAGCTTATCGGACTCCGGGGAGCTGTTTTTT	CASSLSDSGELFF	-	TRBV7-3	medium-sized	TRBJ2-2
TGTGCCAGCAGCGCTACTAGCTCCCGGGTCGAGCAGTACTTC	CASSATSSRVEQYF	-	TRBV9	many	TRBJ2-7
TGTGCCAGCAGCTTGGAGGGTTGGGGACTAGCCCAAGAGACCCAGTACTTC	CASSLEGWGLAQETQYF	TRBD2	TRBV5-6	few	TRBJ2-5
TGCGCCAGCAGCTGGACTAGCGCAAGCTCCTACGAGCAGTACTTC	CASSWTSASSYEQYF	TRBD2	TRBV5-1	many	TRBJ2-7